Listed here is a single T cell receptor (beta chain). Assay used: immunoSEQ multiplex PCR; TCRdb lists only in-frame clones, some missing. The data hold under 40,000 clones, with approximately 90% observed a single time. This entry is derived from a study of T cell changes during pregnancy in multiple sclerosis. The junction had 8 bases not matched to a gene; V was cut back by 5 bases and J by 4 bases. Looked up from germline, CDR1 is MNHEY and CDR2 is SMNVEV (reference sequence). The CDR3 sequence is 16 residues long. The sequences come from CD8+ T cells from peripheral blood mononuclear cells, collected before pregnancy. The sequence derives from a female donor with multiple sclerosis, enrolled in a pregnancy study. This chain joins TRBV27 and TRBJ2-5; 12 nucleotides align to TRBD2. The chain's CDR3 is CASSRRLAGVVETQYF. The CDR3 coding sequence is TGTGCCAGCAGTCGACGACTAGCGGGGGTTGTAGAGACCCAGTACTTC.